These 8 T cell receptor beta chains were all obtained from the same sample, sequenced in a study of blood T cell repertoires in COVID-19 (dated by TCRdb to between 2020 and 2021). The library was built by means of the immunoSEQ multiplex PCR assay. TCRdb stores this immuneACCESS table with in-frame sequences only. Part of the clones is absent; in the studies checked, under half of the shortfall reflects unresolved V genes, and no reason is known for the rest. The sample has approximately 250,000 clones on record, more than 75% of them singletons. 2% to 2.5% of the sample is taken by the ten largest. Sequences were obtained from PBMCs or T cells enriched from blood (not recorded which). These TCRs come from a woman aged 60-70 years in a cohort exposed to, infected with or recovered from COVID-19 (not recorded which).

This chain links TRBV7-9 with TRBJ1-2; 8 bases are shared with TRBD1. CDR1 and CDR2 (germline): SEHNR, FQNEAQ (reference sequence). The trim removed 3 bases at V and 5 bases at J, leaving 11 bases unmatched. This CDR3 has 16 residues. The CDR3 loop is CASSFSGQGRLYGYTF. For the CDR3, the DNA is TGTGCCAGCAGCTTTAGCGGACAGGGAAGATTATATGGCTACACCTTC.

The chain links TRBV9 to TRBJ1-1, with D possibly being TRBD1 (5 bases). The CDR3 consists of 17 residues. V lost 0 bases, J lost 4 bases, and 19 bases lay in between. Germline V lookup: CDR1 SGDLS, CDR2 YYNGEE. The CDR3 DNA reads TGTGCCAGCAGCGTAGTAGACGGGGGGAGAACGGCCACTGAAGCTTTCTTT. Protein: CASSVVDGGRTATEAFF.

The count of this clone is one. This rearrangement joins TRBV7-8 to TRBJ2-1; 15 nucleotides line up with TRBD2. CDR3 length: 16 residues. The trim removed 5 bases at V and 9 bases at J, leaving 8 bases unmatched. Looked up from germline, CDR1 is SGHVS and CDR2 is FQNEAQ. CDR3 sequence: CASSHGLAGGIGEQFF. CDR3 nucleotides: TGTGCCAGCAGCCATGGACTAGCGGGAGGGATCGGTGAGCAGTTCTTC.

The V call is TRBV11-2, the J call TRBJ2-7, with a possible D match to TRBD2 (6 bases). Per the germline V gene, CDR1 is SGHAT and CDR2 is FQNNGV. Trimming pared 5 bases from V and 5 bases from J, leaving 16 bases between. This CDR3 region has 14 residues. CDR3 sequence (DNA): TGTGCCAGCAGCCAGACGGGAGTAAGGAACGAGCAGTACTTC. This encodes CASSQTGVRNEQYF.

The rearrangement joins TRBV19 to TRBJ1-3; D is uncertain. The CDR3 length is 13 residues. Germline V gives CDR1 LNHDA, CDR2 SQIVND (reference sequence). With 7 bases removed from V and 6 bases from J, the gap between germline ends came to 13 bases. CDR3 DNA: TGTGCCAGTACCTCTAGCCAGACAAACACCATATATTTT. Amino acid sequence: CASTSSQTNTIYF.

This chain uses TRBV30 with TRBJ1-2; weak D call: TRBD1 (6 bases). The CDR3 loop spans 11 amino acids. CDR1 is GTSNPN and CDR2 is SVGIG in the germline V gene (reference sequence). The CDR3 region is CAAAGTIGYTF. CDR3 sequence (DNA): TGTGCTGCTGCTGGGACAATCGGCTACACCTTC.

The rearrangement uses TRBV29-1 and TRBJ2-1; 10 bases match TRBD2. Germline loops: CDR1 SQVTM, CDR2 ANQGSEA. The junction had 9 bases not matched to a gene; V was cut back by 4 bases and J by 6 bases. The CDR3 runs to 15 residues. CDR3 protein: CSVVWLAGAPNEQFF. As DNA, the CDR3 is TGCAGCGTTGTTTGGCTAGCGGGAGCCCCCAATGAGCAGTTCTTC.

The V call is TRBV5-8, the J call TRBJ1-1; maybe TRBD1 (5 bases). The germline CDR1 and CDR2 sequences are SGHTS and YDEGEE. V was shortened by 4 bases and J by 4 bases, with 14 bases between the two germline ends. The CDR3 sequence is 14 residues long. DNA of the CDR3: TGTGCCAGCAGCCTCCGGGGGGTCGGCACTGAAGCTTTCTTT. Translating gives CASSLRGVGTEAFF.